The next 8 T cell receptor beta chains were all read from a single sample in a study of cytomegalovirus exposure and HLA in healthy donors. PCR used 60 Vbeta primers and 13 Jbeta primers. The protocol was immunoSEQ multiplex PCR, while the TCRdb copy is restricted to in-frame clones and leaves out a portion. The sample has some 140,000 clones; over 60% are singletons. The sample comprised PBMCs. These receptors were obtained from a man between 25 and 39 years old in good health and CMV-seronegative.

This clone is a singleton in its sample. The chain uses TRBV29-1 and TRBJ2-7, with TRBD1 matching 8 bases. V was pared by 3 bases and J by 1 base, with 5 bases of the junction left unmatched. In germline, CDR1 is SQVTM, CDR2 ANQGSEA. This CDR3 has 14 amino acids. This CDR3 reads CSVDSGTGSYEQYF. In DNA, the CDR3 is TGCAGCGTTGATTCCGGGACAGGATCCTACGAGCAGTACTTC.

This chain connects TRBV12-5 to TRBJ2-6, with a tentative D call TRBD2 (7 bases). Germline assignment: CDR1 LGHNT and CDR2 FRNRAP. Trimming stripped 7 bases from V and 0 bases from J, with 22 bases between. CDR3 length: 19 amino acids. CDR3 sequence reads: CASVFRGGAGTSGANVLTF. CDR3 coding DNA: TGTGCTAGTGTTTTTCGAGGGGGGGCCGGCACCTCTGGGGCCAACGTCCTGACTTTC.

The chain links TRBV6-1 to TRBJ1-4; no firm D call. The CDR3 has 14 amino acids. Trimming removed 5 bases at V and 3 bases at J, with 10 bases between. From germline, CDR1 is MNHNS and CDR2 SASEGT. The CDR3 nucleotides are TGTGCCAGCAGTCAACACAGTTCTAATGAAAAACTGTTTTTT. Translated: CASSQHSSNEKLFF.

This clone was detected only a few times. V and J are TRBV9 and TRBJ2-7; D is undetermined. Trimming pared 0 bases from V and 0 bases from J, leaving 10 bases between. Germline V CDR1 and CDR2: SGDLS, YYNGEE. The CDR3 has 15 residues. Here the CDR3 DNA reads TGTGCCAGCAGCGTAGTACCAGCGTCCTCCTACGAGCAGTACTTC. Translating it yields CASSVVPASSYEQYF.

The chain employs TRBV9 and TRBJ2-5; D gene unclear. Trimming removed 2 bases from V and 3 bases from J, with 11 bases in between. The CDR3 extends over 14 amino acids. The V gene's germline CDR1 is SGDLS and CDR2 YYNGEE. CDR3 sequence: CASSVNAREETQYF. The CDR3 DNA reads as TGTGCCAGCAGCGTGAACGCAAGAGAAGAGACCCAGTACTTC.

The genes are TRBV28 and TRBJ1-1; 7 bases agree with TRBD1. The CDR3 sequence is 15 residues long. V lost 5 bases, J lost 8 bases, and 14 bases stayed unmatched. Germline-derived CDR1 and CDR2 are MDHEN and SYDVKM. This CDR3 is CASSLKFLRGSEAFF. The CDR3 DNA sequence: TGTGCCAGCAGTCTAAAATTCCTCAGGGGGTCCGAAGCTTTCTTT.

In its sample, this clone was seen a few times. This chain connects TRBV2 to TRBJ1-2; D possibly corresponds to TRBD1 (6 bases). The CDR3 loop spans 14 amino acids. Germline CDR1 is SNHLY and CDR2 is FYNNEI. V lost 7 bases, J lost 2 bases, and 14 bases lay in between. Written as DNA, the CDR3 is TGTGCCAGCACCCCACAGGGTGCAAACTATGGCTACACCTTC. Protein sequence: CASTPQGANYGYTF. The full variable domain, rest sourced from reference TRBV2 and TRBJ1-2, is EPEVTQTPSHQVTQMGQEVILRCVPISNHLYFYWYRQILGQKVEFLVSFYNNEISEKSEIFDDQFSVERPDGSNFTLKIRSTKLEDSAMYFCASTPQGANYGYTFGSGTRLTVV.

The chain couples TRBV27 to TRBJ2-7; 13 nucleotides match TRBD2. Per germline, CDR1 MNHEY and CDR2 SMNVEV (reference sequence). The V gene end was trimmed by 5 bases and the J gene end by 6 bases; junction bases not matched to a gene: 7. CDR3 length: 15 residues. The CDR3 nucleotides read TGTGCCAGCAGTACATGGACTAGCGGGAGTGGCGAGCAGTACTTC. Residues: CASSTWTSGSGEQYF.